Below, 3 T cell receptor beta chains from the same sample are listed, as sequenced in a study of post-analysis software for immune sequencing data. Libraries were made from TCR beta cDNA, and they carried unique molecular identifiers. From the PCR reads, TCRdb called clonotypes with MiXCR, one entry per CDR3 protein. There are roughly 800,000 distinct CDR3 sequences in the sample; roughly 27% occur only once, and around 0.6% lies in the top ten. Antigen specificity for these receptors is unknown. General study findings and limits: The study found TRBV5-6, TRBV5-1 and TRBV20-1 among a few TRBV segments more frequent in patients than controls.

Sequencing input: blood. The origin of the receptors is a girl aged 10 to 17 with multiple sclerosis.

This clonotype was observed at least ten times. The rearrangement links TRBV20-1 to TRBJ2-7, with D possibly being TRBD2 (6 bases). The CDR3 runs to 14 residues. The V and J ends lost 7 bases and 0 bases respectively, with 16 bases between them. Germline V gives CDR1 DFQATT, CDR2 SNEGSKA (reference sequence). CDR3 in DNA: TGCAGTGGGTCCGTTTTCGGGAGCTCCTACGAGCAGTACTTC. Translation gives CSGSVFGSSYEQYF.

This clonotype was seen repeatedly, ten times or more. This CDR3 is CSAVGLAGGGDEQFF. The CDR3 DNA follows: TGCAGTGCAGTGGGCTTAGCGGGGGGTGGAGATGAGCAGTTCTTC. The chain uses TRBV20-1 and TRBJ2-1; 10 bases match TRBD2. In germline, CDR1 is DFQATT, CDR2 SNEGSKA (reference sequence). J was trimmed by 8 bases and V by 6 bases; bases with no gene match: 13. CDR3 size: 15 residues.

This clonotype was seen ten or more times. The V call is TRBV10-3, the J call TRBJ2-7; 7 positions agree with TRBD2. This CDR3 region has 12 residues. After removal of 11 bases from V and 2 bases from J, the junction contained 6 bases not matched to a gene. Germline V gene data show CDR1 as ENHRY and CDR2 as SYGVKD. The CDR3 region is CAVAGRTYEQYF. The CDR3 coding sequence is TGTGCCGTAGCGGGCCGCACCTACGAGCAGTACTTC.